This T cell receptor beta chain derives from a study of blood T cell repertoires in COVID-19. In the study overall: Sources were T cells, B-cell-depleted T cells, or PBMCs; the material itself was cDNA or gDNA.

The method was immunoSEQ multiplex PCR; TCRdb's version includes in-frame clones alone and lacks a portion of them. The table shows roughly 70,000 clones, with approximately 73% occurring only once. The germline CDR1 and CDR2 sequences are SQVTM and ANQGSEA. This CDR3 has 13 residues. V lost 7 bases, J lost 0 bases, and 3 bases stayed unmatched. The V gene is TRBV29-1, the J gene TRBJ2-3, with 8 nucleotides matching TRBD2. The sample was peripheral blood. The sequence was obtained from a man aged 60 to 75 with COVID-19, enrolled during active disease. The CDR3 nucleotides read TGCAGCGCCCAGCGGGGGAGCACAGATACGCAGTATTTT. This sequence encodes CSAQRGSTDTQYF.